One and the same sample provided the 30 T cell receptor beta chains below, sequenced in a study of T cells in women clearing cervical HPV infection. Repertoires were generated with immunoSEQ multiplex PCR, while TCRdb's copy carries only in-frame clones and drops some. The specimen's table records some 28,000 clones. The sample taken for sequencing was blood buffy coat. These receptors originate from a woman aged 18-69 years with a cervical HPV16 infection that either progressed to CIN3+ or cleared (not recorded which).

Concerning this clone itself: Sequencing ends 3 residues short of the CDR3 end; the germline J gene provides the rest. This sequence joins TRBV2 and TRBJ1-6, with D unresolved. Trimming stripped 11 bases from V and 10 bases from J, with 21 bases between. Per germline, CDR1 SNHLY and CDR2 FYNNEI. This CDR3 region has 14 residues. Partial CDR3 DNA: TGTGCCGTACCTGGTGGCTCCCAGAACTCACCC. Amino acid sequence: CAVPGGSQNSP. The entire CDR3 sequence reads CAVPGGSQNSPLHF.

Points on this clone: The CDR3 is cut off 3 residues early in the read; its end comes from the germline J gene. The chain links TRBV7-2 to TRBJ2-7; D not resolved. V lost 6 bases and J lost 0, with 12 bases in between. The V gene's germline CDR1 is SGHTA and CDR2 FQGNSA. This CDR3 has 14 amino acids. CDR3 DNA (partial): TGTGCCAGCAGACCCGACACTTCCTCCTACGAG. As protein: CASRPDTSSYE. The full CDR3 reads CASRPDTSSYEQYF.

The CDR3 protein is CASSPDVWGESRYYGYTF. CDR3 DNA, as far as it was read: TGTGCCAGCAGCCCCGACGTGTGGGGGGAAAGTAGATACTATGGC. The chain links TRBV4-2 to TRBJ1-2, with a possible D match to TRBD1 (5 bases). From the germline J gene comes the end of the CDR3, since the read stops 3 residues before it. The germline CDR1 and CDR2 sequences are LGHNA and YNFKEQ. V was clipped by 4 bases and J by 3 bases, with 24 bases between them. The CDR3 has 18 amino acids.

Comment on this clone: The read terminates 3 residues before the CDR3 end, so the remaining end is supplied by the germline J gene. The chain recombines TRBV30 with TRBJ1-1; no reliable D call. Germline V gives CDR1 GTSNPN, CDR2 SVGIG (reference sequence). CDR3 length: 12 amino acids. V was pared by 6 bases and J by 3 bases, with 11 bases between. The CDR3 sequence is CACIRVDTEAFF. CDR3 bases read: TGTGCCTGTATTAGGGTCGACACTGAA.

Of note for this clone: The CDR3 extends 3 residues past the end of the read, so its final part is completed from the germline J gene. V is TRBV30 and J is TRBJ2-3; D is unresolved. This CDR3 spans 15 amino acids. Germline V gene lookup returns CDR1 GTSNPN and CDR2 SVGIG (reference sequence). Incomplete CDR3 DNA: TGTGCCTGGAGTCCGCCCGGGTCTTTAGATCAGCCG. Protein product: CAWSPPGSLDQP. The whole CDR3 sequence reads CAWSPPGSLDQPQYF.

About this clone: The DNA ends 3 residues before the CDR3 does, and the rest of the CDR3 is filled in from the germline J gene. The rearrangement links TRBV6-2 or TRBV6-3 to TRBJ2-2; possible D gene TRBD2, 6 bases. This CDR3 is built from 15 residues. CDR1 and CDR2 from the germline V gene are MNHEY and SVGEGT. V was shortened by 2 bases and J by 0 bases, with 7 bases between the two germline ends. This chain's CDR3 is CASSYLATNTGELFF. CDR3 bases read: TGTGCCAGCAGTTACCTAGCGACGAACACCGGGGAG.

The CDR3 protein is CSARDEDRGWYGYTF. The sequenced CDR3 bases are TGCAGTGCTAGAGACGAGGACAGGGGTTGGTATGGC. This chain connects TRBV20-1 to TRBJ1-2, with TRBD1 identical over 9 bases. Read coverage stops 3 residues before the CDR3 terminus; the germline J gene supplies the remainder. This CDR3 spans 15 amino acids. The germline V gene has CDR1 DFQATT and CDR2 SNEGSKA (reference sequence). Germline trimming cut 0 bases from V and 5 bases from J; bases unmatched to any gene: 7.

The CDR3: CASSEQGGNQPQHF. The sequenced part of the CDR3 DNA is TGTGCCAGCAGTGAGCAGGGTGGCAATCAGCCC. The gene calls are TRBV6-1 and TRBJ1-5; possible D gene TRBD1, 5 bases. The CDR3 extends 3 residues past the end of the read, so its final part is completed from the germline J gene. The CDR3 has 14 amino acids. V lost 3 bases and J lost 2, with 8 bases in between. The germline V gene encodes CDR1 MNHNS and CDR2 SASEGT.

A note on this clone: The observed sequence ends 3 residues before the CDR3 terminus, with the missing tail filled in from the germline J gene. J is TRBJ2-2 and V is TRBV7-3; TRBD2 matches 8 bases. CDR3 length equals 15 residues. The J segment lost 3 bases and the V segment lost 11 bases, leaving 11 bases of the junction unmatched. The germline gives CDR1 SGHTA, CDR2 FQGTGA. Incomplete CDR3 DNA: TGTGCCTCGACGCTGGTAGCGGGACACACCGGGGAG. It is translated as CASTLVAGHTGE. The entire CDR3 reads CASTLVAGHTGELFF.

This CDR3 reads CASSAGVSTDTQYF. CDR3 DNA, as far as it was read: TGTGCCAGCAGCGCGGGGGTTAGCACAGATACG. The chain has TRBV11-2 and TRBJ2-3; 7 bases are shared with TRBD2. Coverage ceases 3 residues before the CDR3 finishes, and the germline J gene fills in the end. V was clipped by 5 bases and J by 0 bases; unmatched bases: 2. Per germline, CDR1 SGHAT and CDR2 FQNNGV. The CDR3 is 14 amino acids. Supplemented by reference TRBV11-2 and TRBJ2-3, the full variable domain reads EAGVAQSPRYKIIEKRQSVAFWCNPISGHATLYWYQQILGQGPKLLIQFQNNGVVDDSQLPKDRFSAERLKGVDSTLKIQPAKLEDSAVYLCASSAGVSTDTQYFGPGTRLTVL.

Concerning this clone itself: The read gets to within 3 residues of the CDR3 end, and the germline J gene fills in the rest. V is TRBV19 and J is TRBJ2-7; D is perhaps TRBD1 (6 bases). V dropped 3 bases and J dropped 2 bases, with 11 bases sitting between them. The CDR3 is made up of 14 amino acids. Germline-derived CDR1 and CDR2 are LNHDA and SQIVND (reference sequence). Here the CDR3 reads CASSMTGGAYEQYF. The sequenced CDR3 bases are TGTGCCAGTAGTATGACAGGAGGAGCCTACGAG. Full variable domain (missing parts from reference TRBV19 and TRBJ2-7): DGGITQSPKYLFRKEGQNVTLSCEQNLNHDAMYWYRQDPGQGLRLIYYSQIVNDFQKGDIAEGYSVSREKKESFPLTVTSAQKNPTAFYLCASSMTGGAYEQYFGPGTRLTVT.

As to this clone: Read sequence stops 3 residues before the CDR3 end, and the germline J gene provides the missing end. The V call is TRBV10-3, the J call TRBJ1-5; the match to TRBD1 covers 8 bases. CDR1 is ENHRY, CDR2 SYGVKD, per germline. The CDR3 runs to 15 residues. Trimming took 5 bases from V and 4 from J; bases not matched to a gene: 7. The CDR3 here is CAISTGQGANQPQHF. Partial CDR3 DNA: TGTGCCATCAGTACGGGGCAGGGGGCAAATCAGCCC.

On this clone itself: Read coverage stops 3 residues before the CDR3 terminus; the germline J gene supplies the remainder. The chain joins TRBV19 to TRBJ2-7; the D gene is possibly TRBD1 (6 bases). The germline V and J ends were trimmed by 0 bases and 4 bases, with 7 bases remaining between them. The CDR3 runs 13 residues. Germline-derived CDR1 and CDR2 are LNHDA and SQIVND (reference sequence). CDR3 amino acids: CASSIDRGYEQYF. CDR3 DNA (partial): TGTGCCAGTAGTATAGACAGGGGTTACGAG.

Concerning this clone: The read terminates 3 residues ahead of where the CDR3 ends, so the germline J gene completes it. The J gene is TRBJ2-4, the V gene TRBV30, with 8 bases that match TRBD1. CDR1 and CDR2 (germline): GTSNPN, SVGIG (reference sequence). The CDR3 is made up of 14 amino acids. Here the CDR3 reads CAWSVQGEIYGQYF. Partial CDR3 DNA: TGTGCCTGGAGTGTACAGGGGGAAATTTATGGT.

A word on this clone: The read ends 3 residues shy of where the CDR3 ends; the end is completed using the germline J gene. The J gene is TRBJ2-2, the V gene TRBV27, with TRBD2 as a possible D gene (5 bases). CDR1 and CDR2 (germline): MNHEY, SMNVEV (reference sequence). This CDR3 is built from 15 residues. The V gene lost 5 bases and the J gene lost 6 bases, with 16 bases spanning the gap. CDR3 loop: CASSLTAGSPGELFF. CDR3 DNA (partial): TGTGCCAGCAGTCTAACTGCGGGTTCCCCCGGGGAG.

A remark on this clone: The read is 3 residues too short to cover the CDR3 end, so that end is filled in from the germline J gene. This chain connects TRBV19 to TRBJ2-2; 8 positions agree with TRBD1. The length of the CDR3 is 14 residues. The germline CDR1 and CDR2 sequences are LNHDA and SQIVND (reference sequence). The sequenced CDR3 bases are TGTGCCAGTAGTATCGGACAGGGTAGTGAAAAG. Translating gives CASSIGQGSEK. The full-length CDR3 reads as CASSIGQGSEKLFF. The whole variable domain, filled in from reference TRBV19 and TRBJ2-2, reads DGGITQSPKYLFRKEGQNVTLSCEQNLNHDAMYWYRQDPGQGLRLIYYSQIVNDFQKGDIAEGYSVSREKKESFPLTVTSAQKNPTAFYLCASSIGQGSEKLFFGEGSRLTVL.

As concerns this clone: At one end, the junction sequence differs from germline, possibly due to a read error. The read ends 3 residues before the CDR3 terminus; that terminus is restored from the germline J gene. Other DNA sequences in this sample translate to the same CDR3. The genes are TRBV19 and TRBJ1-3, with 8 bases that match TRBD1. Germline V CDR1 and CDR2: LNHDA, SQIVND (reference sequence). CDR3 size: 13 residues. The part of the CDR3 DNA that was read is TGTGCCAGTAGGGACAGGGCTTCTAACACT. As protein: CASRDRASNT. The entire CDR3 protein reads CASRDRASNTIYF.

Concerning this clone itself: The read terminates 3 residues ahead of where the CDR3 ends, so the germline J gene completes it. The chain carries TRBV4-2 and TRBJ2-7; TRBD1 agrees at 8 bases. There are 15 residues in the CDR3. Germline V CDR1 and CDR2: LGHNA, YNFKEQ. The trim removed 3 bases at V and 5 bases at J, leaving 9 bases unmatched. This CDR3 reads CASSHPGTGADEQYF. CDR3 DNA (partial): TGTGCCAGCAGCCATCCCGGGACAGGAGCCGACGAG.

Details on this clone: The read terminates 3 residues ahead of where the CDR3 ends, so the germline J gene completes it. The chain employs TRBV7-6 and TRBJ1-2; D is undetermined. Germline loops: CDR1 SGHVS, CDR2 FNYEAQ. The CDR3 is 15 residues long. CDR3: CASSFLAGGTDTYTF. The sequenced CDR3 bases are TGTGCCAGCAGCTTCCTAGCGGGAGGAACAGATACC. Full variable domain (outside the CDR3, taken from reference TRBV7-6 and TRBJ1-2): GAGVSQSPRYKVTKRGQDVALRCDPISGHVSLYWYRQALGQGPEFLTYFNYEAQQDKSGLPNDRFSAERPEGSISTLTIQRTEQRDSAMYRCASSFLAGGTDTYTFGSGTRLTVV.

To note about this clone: The CDR3 end is not reached by the read, which stops 3 residues before it; the germline J gene fills it in. The chain recombines TRBV5-1 with TRBJ2-1, with D perhaps TRBD1 (5 bases). This CDR3 has 14 residues. CDR1 and CDR2 from the germline V gene are SGHRS and YFSETQ. The V end was cut by 0 bases, the J end by 9 bases, with 13 bases between. The CDR3 loop reads CASSLGGENSEQFF. CDR3 DNA, as far as it was read: TGCGCCAGCAGCTTGGGGGGCGAGAACAGTGAG.

A note on this clone: The missing CDR3 end, 3 residues past where the read stops, is filled in from the germline J gene. This chain links TRBV5-1 with TRBJ1-4; 7 positions agree with TRBD1. The CDR3 runs 14 residues. V was clipped by 4 bases and J by 5 bases; unmatched bases: 5. Germline CDR1 and CDR2: SGHRS and YFSETQ. CDR3 DNA (partial): TGCGCCAGCAGCCCCGGACAGGAAAATGAAAAA. This gives the protein CASSPGQENEK. The entire CDR3 is CASSPGQENEKLFF. Combining the CDR3 with reference TRBV5-1 and TRBJ1-4 gives the whole variable domain KAGVTQTPRYLIKTRGQQVTLSCSPISGHRSVSWYQQTPGQGLQFLFEYFSETQRNKGNFPGRFSGRQFSNSRSEMNVSTLELGDSALYLCASSPGQENEKLFFGSGTQLSVL.

Concerning this clone: Relative to the germline gene, one junction end is altered; a read error may explain this. This CDR3 reads CASSLAGARGYTF. The CDR3 bases that were read are TGTGCCAGCAGTTTAGCGGGGGCACGGGGC. The gene calls are TRBV7-9 and TRBJ1-2; D is perhaps TRBD1 (6 bases). The CDR3 is cut off 3 residues early in the read; its end comes from the germline J gene. The V gene's germline CDR1 is SEHNR and CDR2 FQNEAQ (reference sequence). The CDR3 runs 13 residues.

Notes on this clone: The CDR3 end is not reached by the read, which stops 3 residues before it; the germline J gene fills it in. The chain couples TRBV18 to TRBJ1-2; maybe TRBD1 (5 bases). Per germline, CDR1 KGHSH and CDR2 LQKENI. The CDR3 extends over 15 amino acids. CDR3 DNA, as far as it was read: TGTGCCAGCTCTACAAATAGCGGGAGGGGAAATGAC. Translated, it gives CASSTNSGRGND. In full, the CDR3 reads CASSTNSGRGNDYTF.

A word on this clone: The read comes to an end 3 residues before the CDR3 does, leaving the germline J gene to fill in the end. The V gene is TRBV19, the J gene TRBJ1-2; D is ambiguous. Germline loops: CDR1 LNHDA, CDR2 SQIVND (reference sequence). CDR3 size: 13 residues. The CDR3 spells CASSIVAKNIYTF. The sequenced CDR3 bases are TGTGCCAGTAGTATTGTAGCCAAAAACATC.

Comment on this clone: From the germline J gene comes the end of the CDR3, since the read stops 3 residues before it. The rearrangement joins TRBV12-5 to TRBJ1-6; D gene uncertain. The CDR3 totals 13 residues. The germline V and J ends were trimmed by 2 bases and 5 bases, with 4 bases remaining between them. Germline CDR1 and CDR2: LGHNT and FRNRAP. The sequenced part of the CDR3 DNA is TGTGCTAGTGGTTTGACAAATAATTCACCC. As protein: CASGLTNNSP. The full CDR3 is CASGLTNNSPLHF.

The CDR3 loop reads CASSRGLAGSETQYF. CDR3 bases read: TGTGCCAGCAGCAGAGGACTAGCGGGAAGCGAGACG. The V and J genes are TRBV7-3 and TRBJ2-3; 12 bases are shared with TRBD2. The read is 3 residues too short to cover the CDR3 end, so that end is filled in from the germline J gene. The CDR3 loop spans 15 amino acids. CDR1 SGHTA and CDR2 FQGTGA come from the germline V gene.

Regarding this clone: The missing CDR3 end, 3 residues past where the read stops, is filled in from the germline J gene. This chain links TRBV5-1 with TRBJ1-1; the D gene is possibly TRBD1 (5 bases). This CDR3 is built from 16 residues. V was clipped by 0 bases and J by 5 bases, with 17 bases between them. CDR1 SGHRS and CDR2 YFSETQ come from the germline V gene. Here the CDR3 reads CASSLGLYGRETEAFF. The sequenced CDR3 bases are TGCGCCAGCAGCTTGGGCCTATATGGCAGGGAGACTGAA.

With regard to this clone: The missing CDR3 end, 3 residues past where the read stops, is filled in from the germline J gene. The rearrangement links TRBV5-1 to TRBJ2-5; 14 bases match TRBD2. The CDR3 runs to 15 residues. Germline V gene data show CDR1 as SGHRS and CDR2 as YFSETQ. Unmatched junction bases numbered 2, after V lost 4 bases and J lost 3 bases. The CDR3 DNA, read in part, is TGCGCCAGCAGCCGGGGACTAGCGGGGGAAGAGACC. Its translation: CASSRGLAGEET. The full CDR3 protein is CASSRGLAGEETQYF.

The covered CDR3 bases are TGCAGTGCTAGTTACCCGCTGGCAGGCACAGATACG. Encoded protein: CSASYPLAGTDT. The whole CDR3 region reads CSASYPLAGTDTQYF. The chain employs TRBV20-1 and TRBJ2-3; D is uncertain. Read coverage stops 3 residues before the CDR3 terminus; the germline J gene supplies the remainder. Germline V gene data show CDR1 as DFQATT and CDR2 as SNEGSKA (reference sequence). Trimming left V 3 bases short and J 1 base short, with 14 bases between. This CDR3 is 15 amino acids long.

Turning to this clone: Compared with germline, one end of the junction differs, possibly owing to a read error. The CDR3 end lies 3 residues beyond the end of the read and is filled in from the germline J gene. This chain connects TRBV7-7 to TRBJ1-4; D is perhaps TRBD1 (6 bases). The CDR3 spans 14 residues. Germline V gene lookup returns CDR1 SSHAT and CDR2 FNYEAQ (reference sequence). CDR3 in amino acids: CASSPLLKGGKLFF. The CDR3 bases that were read are TGTGCTAGCAGCCCTCTACTAAAAGGGGGAAAA.